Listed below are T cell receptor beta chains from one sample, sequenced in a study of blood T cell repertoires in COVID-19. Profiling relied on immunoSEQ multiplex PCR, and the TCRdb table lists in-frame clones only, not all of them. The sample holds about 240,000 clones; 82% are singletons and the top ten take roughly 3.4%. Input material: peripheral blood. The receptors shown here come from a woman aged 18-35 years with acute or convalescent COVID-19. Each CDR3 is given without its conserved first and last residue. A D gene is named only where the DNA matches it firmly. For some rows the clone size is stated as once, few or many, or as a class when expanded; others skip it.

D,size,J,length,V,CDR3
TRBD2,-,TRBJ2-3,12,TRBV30,AWNLAGGGDTQY
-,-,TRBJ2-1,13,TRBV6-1,ASLRDWASYNEQF
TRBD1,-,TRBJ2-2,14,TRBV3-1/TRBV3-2,ASSQVQGAVTGELF
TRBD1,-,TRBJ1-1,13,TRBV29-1,SVETRTGLNTEAF
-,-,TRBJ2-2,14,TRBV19,ASTLEATWNTGELF
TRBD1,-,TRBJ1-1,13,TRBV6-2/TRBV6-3,ASSYRGRPGTEAF
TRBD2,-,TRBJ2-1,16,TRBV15,ATSSVGRSGRAVREQF
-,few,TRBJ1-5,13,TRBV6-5,ASTYDSPSNQPQH
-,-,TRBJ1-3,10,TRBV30,AWRGTGNTIY
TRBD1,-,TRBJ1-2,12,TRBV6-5,ASSYSGTGFGYT
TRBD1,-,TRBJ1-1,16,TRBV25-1,ASSEYFGTGGLDTEAF
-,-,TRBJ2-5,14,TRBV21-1,ASTQSRRLVQETQY
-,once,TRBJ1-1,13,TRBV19,ASSPGGALNTEAF
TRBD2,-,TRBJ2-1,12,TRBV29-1,SQEDGTSGIAQF
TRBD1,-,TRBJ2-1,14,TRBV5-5,ASSYAGTGGENEQF
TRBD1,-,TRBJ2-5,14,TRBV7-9,ASSPPTGTGFETQY
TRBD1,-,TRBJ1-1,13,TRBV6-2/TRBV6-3,ASSSTGTGSTEAF
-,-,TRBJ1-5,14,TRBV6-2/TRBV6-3,ASSYAFRGSGQPQH
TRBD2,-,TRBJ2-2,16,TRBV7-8,ASSRWLAGGINTGELF
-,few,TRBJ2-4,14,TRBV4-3,ASSQDLSGVRNIQY
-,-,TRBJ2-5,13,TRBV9,ASNQRSGYQETQY
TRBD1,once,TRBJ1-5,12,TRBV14,ASSLTGSNQPQH
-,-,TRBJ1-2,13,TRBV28,ASSLWMTANYGYT
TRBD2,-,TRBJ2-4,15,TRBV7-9,ASSARLAGGSKNIQY
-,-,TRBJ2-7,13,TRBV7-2,ASSLEYAGTYEQY
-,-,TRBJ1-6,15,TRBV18,ASSPGLGGGLNSPLH
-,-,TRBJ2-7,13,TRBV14,ASSQGSFSHYEQY
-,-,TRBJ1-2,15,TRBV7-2,ASSLVALGEGSYGYT
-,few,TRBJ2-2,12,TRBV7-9,ASSLQGNTGELF
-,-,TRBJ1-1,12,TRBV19,ASSGAEVNTEAF
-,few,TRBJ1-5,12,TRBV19,ASTDRGKYQPQH
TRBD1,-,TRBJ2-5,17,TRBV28,ASSLTLVVRDRDQETQY
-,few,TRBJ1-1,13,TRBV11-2,ASSLDLKVRGSAF
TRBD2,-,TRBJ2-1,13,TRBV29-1,SVVRLAGGPREQF
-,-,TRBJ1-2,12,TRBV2,ASSLGTSGKGYT
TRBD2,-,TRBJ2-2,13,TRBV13,ASSAGTTGSGELF